This T cell receptor beta chain originates from a study of T cells after yellow fever vaccination. From the 5' RACE reads, TCRdb called clonotypes with MiXCR, one entry per CDR3 protein. This table holds fewer than 150,000 distinct CDR3 sequences, around 7.7% found once. This material consisted of CD4+ T cells sorted from PBMCs, taken 5 days after the yellow fever booster vaccination. The TCR was taken from a man aged 25-45 years who received the YFV17D yellow fever vaccine.

CDR3 sequence: CASSAGEQFF. DNA for the CDR3: TGTGCCAGCAGTGCGGGTGAGCAGTTCTTC. This sequence joins TRBV6-1 and TRBJ2-1; no definite D call. Germline values: CDR1 MNHNS, CDR2 SASEGT. This CDR3 comprises 10 residues. Trimming shortened V by 4 bases and J by 9 bases, and 4 bases separated the two germline ends.